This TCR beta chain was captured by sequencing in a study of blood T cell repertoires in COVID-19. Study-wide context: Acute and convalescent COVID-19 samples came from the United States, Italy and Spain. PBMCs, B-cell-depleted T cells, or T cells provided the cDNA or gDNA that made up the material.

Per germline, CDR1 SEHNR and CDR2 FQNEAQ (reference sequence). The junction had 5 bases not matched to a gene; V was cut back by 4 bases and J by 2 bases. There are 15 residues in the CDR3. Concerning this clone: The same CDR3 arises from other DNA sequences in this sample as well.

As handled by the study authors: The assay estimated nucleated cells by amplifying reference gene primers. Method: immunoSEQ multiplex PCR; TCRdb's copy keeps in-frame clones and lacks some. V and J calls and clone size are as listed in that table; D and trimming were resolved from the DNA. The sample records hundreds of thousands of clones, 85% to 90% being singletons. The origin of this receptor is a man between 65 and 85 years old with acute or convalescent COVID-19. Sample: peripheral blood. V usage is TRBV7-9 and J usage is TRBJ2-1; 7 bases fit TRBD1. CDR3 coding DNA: TGTGCCAGCAGCTCTCCGGGACAGACCTACAATGAGCAGTTCTTC. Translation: CASSSPGQTYNEQFF.